This T cell receptor beta chain was sequenced during a study of response to subunit inactivated influenza vaccine. Whole-study results and caveats: It was suggested by the authors that few new T cells are recruited by each seasonal influenza vaccination.

V was clipped by 1 base and J by 4 bases; unmatched bases: 5. The CDR3 totals 15 residues. From germline, CDR1 is SGHKS and CDR2 YYEKEE (reference sequence). TCRdb processed the RT-PCR reads anew with MiXCR; each CDR3 protein has one entry. The table has about half a million distinct CDR3 sequences, approximately 11% seen once. This clonotype was seen ten or more times. Its antigen remains unknown. The TCR originated in a man aged 45-60 years who received an inactivated influenza vaccine. The sequencing here drew on PBMCs from blood, taken about 6 weeks after vaccination. The chain carries TRBV5-5 and TRBJ2-5, with TRBD1 matching over 9 bases. The CDR3 DNA reads as TGTGCCAGCAGCTTGAGGGGACAGGGTGGAGAGACCCAGTACTTC. Encoded protein: CASSLRGQGGETQYF.